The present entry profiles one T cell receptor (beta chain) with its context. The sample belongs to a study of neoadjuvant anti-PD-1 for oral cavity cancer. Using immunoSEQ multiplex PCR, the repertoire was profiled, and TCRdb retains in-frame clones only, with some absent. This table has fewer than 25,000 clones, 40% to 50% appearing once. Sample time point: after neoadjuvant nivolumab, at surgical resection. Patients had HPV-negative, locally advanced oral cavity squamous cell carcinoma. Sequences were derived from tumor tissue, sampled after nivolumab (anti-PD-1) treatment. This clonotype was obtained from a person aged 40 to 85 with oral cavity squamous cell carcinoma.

This chain's CDR3 is CATSRYRLFGGNEQFF. The CDR3 nucleotides read TGTGCCACCAGCAGATATCGGCTTTTCGGGGGCAATGAGCAGTTCTTC. The gene calls are TRBV15 and TRBJ2-1; D is perhaps TRBD2 (6 bases). The CDR3 covers 16 residues. CDR1 is LNHNV and CDR2 is YYDKDF in the germline V gene (reference sequence). V gave up 2 bases and J gave up 6 bases, with 17 bases separating them. Drawing the rest from reference TRBV15 and TRBJ2-1, the complete variable domain is DAMVIQNPRYQVTQFGKPVTLSCSQTLNHNVMYWYQQKSSQAPKLLFHYYDKDFNNEADTPDNFQSRRPNTSFCFLDIRSPGLGDTAMYLCATSRYRLFGGNEQFFGPGTRLTVL.